The T cell receptor (beta chain) described here comes from a study of cytomegalovirus exposure and HLA in healthy donors (dated by TCRdb to about 2017). General notes on the study: A later analysis indicated that the roughly 120 validation repertoires were generated on the platform also employed for the approximately 700 repertoires of the first cohort. The study aimed to test whether signatures of past pathogen exposure could be identified by cataloging public T cell receptors. In addition to the first cohort of roughly 670 subjects, a separate validation cohort of under 150 different subjects was used. To predict cytomegalovirus infection status, the study brought together high-throughput TCR immunosequencing, statistical association of individual TCRs with disease status, and machine learning. General study outcomes and caveats: The study listed 164 TCR beta chains as associated with cytomegalovirus. A later analysis had no HLA typing for the validation cohort, so co-occurrence there was scored across all 120 repertoires. Most TCR sequences were observed very rarely across donors, whereas some public TCRs were present in many individuals. In vitro tests confirmed that a few of the cytomegalovirus-associated TCR beta chains recognize cytomegalovirus antigens. In a later analysis, TCRs clustered in the first cohort were found to also tend to co-occur in the 120 validation repertoires, with 85% to 95% of cluster scores above 0. According to the authors, the approach could potentially be generalized to other disease states and immunological phenotypes. In both the original and validation cohorts, the classifier was reported to diagnose cytomegalovirus status with high specificity and sensitivity.

CDR1 and CDR2, looked up from the germline V gene, are SGHRS and YFSETQ. The CDR3 runs 14 amino acids, cysteine and phenylalanine included. Only the CDR3 part of the read is kept: 42 bases, read in frame from the first base. Trimming at the junction amounts to 2 bases on V and 2 bases on J, and the germline ends lie 7 bases apart. The donors were included in the validation cohort of 120 subjects, a group kept apart from the roughly 690-subject first cohort. About this clone: This clone's antigen is unknown. Nothing much larger sits one base from this clone, and base qualities are not available.

Libraries were built with the immunoSEQ multiplex PCR assay. Per the source publication's procedure: To diagnose cytomegalovirus status from the catalog of TCR beta chain sequences, a statistical classification framework was built. TCRdb retrieved this table from immuneACCESS and kept in-frame rearrangements only. Not all clones are present; in checked studies, unresolved V genes account for under half, and no reason is known for the remainder. The V and J calls and clone size are taken from that table; D and trimming were inferred from the DNA. The sample table holds around 150,000 clones, of which about 80% were seen once. The leading ten clones occupy roughly 30% of the sample.

The chain links TRBV5-1 with TRBJ2-2, and TRBD1 may be the D gene, going by 6 matching bases. The sample comprised PBMCs. The receptor was derived from a young man in good health and CMV-seropositive. The CDR3 protein is CASSLQGNTGELFF. The DNA reads as follows: TGCGCCAGCAGCTTACAGGGAAACACCGGGGAGCTGTTTTTT. The full variable domain, completed from the reference TRBV5-1 and TRBJ2-2 proteins outside the CDR3, reads KAGVTQTPRYLIKTRGQQVTLSCSPISGHRSVSWYQQTPGQGLQFLFEYFSETQRNKGNFPGRFSGRQFSNSRSEMNVSTLELGDSALYLCASSLQGNTGELFFGEGSRLTVL.